Following are 15 T cell receptor beta chains from one sample sequenced in a study of blood T cell repertoires in COVID-19 (dated by TCRdb to the early 2020s). Libraries were built with the immunoSEQ multiplex PCR assay. TCRdb took this table from immuneACCESS and kept in-frame rearrangements with V and J called. Such tables lack part of the clones; where checked against another copy, unresolved V genes explain under half of the gap, and the rest is unexplained. The sample table records 85,000 to 100,000 clones; about 86% of these occur just once. The ten largest make up under 15% of the sample. Sequenced: peripheral blood. The receptor source for this set is an older woman in a cohort sampled during active or convalescent COVID-19.

This clone showed up just a few times. This rearrangement joins TRBV12-2 to TRBJ1-5; the DNA was not used to check the table's D call, TRBD1. TRBV12-2 is flagged as a pseudogene. The CDR3 runs to 15 residues. Here the CDR3 reads CASHGQGASNQPQHF. In nucleotides, the CDR3 is TGTGCAAGCCACGGACAGGGGGCGAGCAATCAGCCCCAGCATTTT.

The table lists this clone with a count of one. This CDR3 reads CASRDRVGTEAFF. Here the CDR3 DNA reads TGCGCCAGCCGGGACAGGGTTGGAACTGAAGCTTTCTTT. V and J are TRBV10-2 and TRBJ1-1, with 9 bases identical to TRBD1. Germline assignment: CDR1 WSHSY and CDR2 SAAADI. The CDR3 covers 13 residues. V was clipped by 8 bases and J by 5 bases; unmatched bases: 6.

This clone is a singleton in its sample. V and J are TRBV9 and TRBJ2-5; possible D gene TRBD2, 6 bases. The CDR3 contains 14 residues. V gave up 4 bases and J gave up 5 bases, with 15 bases separating them. Germline-derived CDR1 and CDR2 are SGDLS and YYNGEE. CDR3 loop: CASSSPAGPETQYF. Here the CDR3 DNA reads TGTGCCAGCAGCTCCCCCGCGGGGCCGGAGACCCAGTACTTC.

The rearrangement joins TRBV2 to TRBJ2-7; no firm D call. Germline CDR1 and CDR2: SNHLY and FYNNEI. V lost 5 bases and J lost 5, with 13 bases in between. The length of the CDR3 is 13 residues. The CDR3 region has the DNA TGTGCCAGCAGTTTCCTGCTAGTCGACGAGCAGTACTTC. Translating it yields CASSFLLVDEQYF.

The chain is built from TRBV6-5 and TRBJ2-7; TRBD2 aligns across 7 bases. Germline V gene sequence: CDR1 MNHEY, CDR2 SVGAGI. The CDR3 covers 14 residues. V shed 6 bases and J 6 bases; nucleotides not matched to a gene: 11. CDR3 DNA sequence: TGTGCCAGCAGGGTTAGAGGGAGGGCCGGCGAGCAGTACTTC. This translates into CASRVRGRAGEQYF.

The chain combines TRBV9 with TRBJ2-3; 8 bases match TRBD2. This CDR3 is built from 16 residues. Trimming took 0 bases from V and 3 from J; bases not matched to a gene: 6. Germline V lookup: CDR1 SGDLS, CDR2 YYNGEE. The DNA for the CDR3 is TGTGCCAGCAGCGTAGGAGCGGGAGAAACGACAGATACGCAGTATTTT. Its translation is CASSVGAGETTDTQYF.

The CDR3 DNA follows: TGTGCCAGCAGTGCGACAGGGCTATTTAGCGGCACCGGGGAGCTGTTTTTT. Translating it yields CASSATGLFSGTGELFF. The genes are TRBV2 and TRBJ2-2; perhaps TRBD1 as D (7 bases). The CDR3 runs 17 residues. Germline-derived CDR1 and CDR2 are SNHLY and FYNNEI. Trimming cost V 4 bases and J 4 bases, with 19 bases left between them.

J is TRBJ2-3 and V is TRBV27; 7 positions match TRBD1. V gave up 4 bases and J gave up 4 bases; unmatched junction bases: 5. Germline-derived CDR1 and CDR2 are MNHEY and SMNVEV (reference sequence). CDR3 length equals 14 residues. CDR3 nucleotide sequence: TGTGCCAGCAGTTATGTCACAGGGGCAGATACGCAGTATTTT. Translated, it gives CASSYVTGADTQYF.

V gene TRBV5-4 combines with J gene TRBJ1-2; 10 positions match TRBD1. V was pared by 8 bases and J by 5 bases, with 9 bases of the junction left unmatched. Germline V lookup: CDR1 SGHNT, CDR2 YYREEE (reference sequence). CDR3 length equals 14 residues. The CDR3: CASHGQGGSYGYTF. The CDR3 bases are TGTGCCAGTCATGGACAGGGGGGGAGTTATGGCTACACCTTC.

The chain employs TRBV6-2 or TRBV6-3 and TRBJ2-1; D is possibly TRBD2 (6 bases). There are 14 residues in the CDR3. The V and J ends lost 6 bases and 5 bases respectively, with 14 bases between them. The germline gives CDR1 MNHEY, CDR2 SVGEGT. The CDR3 protein is CASSLATMDNEQFF. The CDR3 DNA sequence: TGTGCCAGCAGCCTAGCGACGATGGACAATGAGCAGTTCTTC.

CDR3 sequence reads: CASSSHQGSHQPQHF. The CDR3, as DNA: TGTGCCAGCAGCTCCCATCAGGGAAGCCATCAGCCCCAGCATTTT. The chain recombines TRBV11-2 with TRBJ1-5; TRBD1 might be the D (5 bases). The germline V gene encodes CDR1 SGHAT and CDR2 FQNNGV. Trimming took 4 bases from V and 5 from J, leaving 15 bases between them. The CDR3 contains 15 residues.

The V gene is TRBV3-1 (or the pseudogene TRBV3-2), the J gene TRBJ2-4; a weak D match, TRBD1 (6 bases). V lost 4 bases, J lost 0 bases, and 16 bases lay in between. The CDR3 is made up of 17 amino acids. Germline CDR1 reads LGHDT; CDR2 reads YNNKEL (reference sequence). Written as DNA, the CDR3 is TGTGCCAGCAGCCCGCTCCTGACAGGCCTAGCCAAAAACATTCAGTACTTC. Translation gives CASSPLLTGLAKNIQYF.

This clone was recorded once. The chain uses TRBV20-1 and TRBJ2-1, with a possible D match to TRBD2 (6 bases). Germline-derived CDR1 and CDR2 are DFQATT and SNEGSKA (reference sequence). Trimming stripped 3 bases from V and 0 bases from J, with 9 bases between. The CDR3 extends over 14 amino acids. The CDR3 DNA reads TGCAGTGCTAGTGACGGGAGCTCCTACAATGAGCAGTTCTTC. This gives the protein CSASDGSSYNEQFF.

The chain combines TRBV11-2 with TRBJ1-6; maybe TRBD1 (6 bases). CDR3 length: 13 amino acids. V shed 3 bases and J shed 10 bases, with 10 bases lying between them. Germline V gives CDR1 SGHAT, CDR2 FQNNGV. CDR3 sequence reads: CASSFQGQSPLHF. Here the CDR3 DNA reads TGTGCCAGCAGCTTTCAGGGACAATCACCCCTCCACTTT.

The V and J genes are TRBV28 and TRBJ2-2; 9 positions match TRBD1. The CDR3 extends over 17 amino acids. Germline CDR1 is MDHEN and CDR2 is SYDVKM. Trimming at V came to 2 bases and at J to 6 bases, leaving 10 bases not matched to a gene. The CDR3 reads CASSLLPGQGGAGELFF. CDR3 bases: TGTGCCAGCAGTTTACTCCCGGGACAGGGCGGGGCCGGGGAGCTGTTTTTT.